The clone carrying this T cell receptor beta chain was counted at least ten times. This sample is part of a study of Graves' ophthalmopathy and Graves' hyperthyroidism. The sequenced template was RNA, covering the TCR beta CDR3 region. In the first round, RT-PCR was carried out with HTBI primers, and a multiplex PCR formed the second round. MiXCR, applied by TCRdb to the multiplex PCR reads, yields one record per CDR3 protein. The profile shows some 520,000 distinct CDR3 sequences, 13% to 15% of them singletons. V gave up 5 bases and J gave up 4 bases, with 17 bases separating them. The CDR3 sequence is 15 residues long. The germline gives CDR1 SEHNR, CDR2 FQNEAQ (reference sequence).

This receptor was obtained from a woman aged 25-40 years with Graves' ophthalmopathy. The chain employs TRBV7-9 and TRBJ2-5; D is perhaps TRBD1 (5 bases). Specimen: blood. This chain's CDR3 is CASSPWLTGSETQYF. The CDR3 coding sequence is TGTGCCAGCAGCCCTTGGCTTACAGGATCAGAGACCCAGTACTTC.